The 18 T cell receptor beta chains below all came from one sample that was sequenced in a study of siplizumab effects on memory and regulatory T cells. Generated by immunoSEQ multiplex PCR, the TCRdb table keeps only in-frame clones and is missing some. Here the sample spans about 72,000 clones, roughly nine tenths being singletons. The sequencing input was CD8+ T cells sorted from blood. These receptor sequences come from a human donor in good health.

This chain uses TRBV21-1 with TRBJ2-7. TRBV21-1 is flagged as a pseudogene. This CDR3 region has 14 residues. The CDR3 nucleotides read TGTGCCAGCATCATTCACGGGCCTGCCTACGAGCAGTACTTC. This gives the protein CASIIHGPAYEQYF.

The table lists this clone with a count of one. The chain recombines TRBV11-2 with TRBJ2-7; D might be TRBD1 (6 bases). Germline assignment: CDR1 SGHAT and CDR2 FQNNGV. The CDR3 is 14 amino acids. V lost 0 bases to trimming and J lost 1 base, with 7 bases between them. CDR3 sequence: CASSLDTGSYEQYF. The CDR3 DNA reads as TGTGCCAGCAGCTTAGATACAGGGTCCTACGAGCAGTACTTC. Looking up the rest from reference TRBV11-2 and TRBJ2-7 gives the full variable domain: EAGVAQSPRYKIIEKRQSVAFWCNPISGHATLYWYQQILGQGPKLLIQFQNNGVVDDSQLPKDRFSAERLKGVDSTLKIQPAKLEDSAVYLCASSLDTGSYEQYFGPGTRLTVT.

This clone was counted between two and nine times. Other DNA sequences of this sample code for an identical CDR3. The chain couples TRBV9 to TRBJ2-7; TRBD1 might be the D (6 bases). CDR3 length: 15 residues. Trimming took off 2 bases at V and 2 bases at J, with 14 bases between the two ends. The germline V gene encodes CDR1 SGDLS and CDR2 YYNGEE. The CDR3 loop reads CASSVAGDFPYEQYF. The CDR3 DNA is TGTGCCAGCAGCGTCGCAGGGGATTTTCCCTACGAGCAGTACTTC.

The chain is built from TRBV6-5 and TRBJ2-7, with D uncertain. The CDR3 runs 13 residues. CDR1 and CDR2 (germline): MNHEY, SVGAGI. Trimming took 0 bases from V and 5 from J, leaving 8 bases between them. The CDR3 DNA reads TGTGCCAGCAGTTACTCTGGAGTAAACGAGCAGTACTTC. Translating it yields CASSYSGVNEQYF.

Only one count was recorded for this clone. V and J are TRBV27 and TRBJ2-3; 8 bases are a match to TRBD2. The CDR3 sequence is 13 residues long. CDR1 and CDR2 (germline): MNHEY, SMNVEV (reference sequence). Unmatched junction bases numbered 9, after V lost 6 bases and J lost 10 bases. CDR3: CASSPGGVSAQYF. Written as DNA, the CDR3 is TGTGCCAGCAGCCCGGGAGGGGTTTCCGCGCAGTATTTT.

This chain joins TRBV19 and TRBJ2-3, with D perhaps matching TRBD1 or TRBD2 (6 bases each). CDR3 length equals 13 residues. The V end lost 10 bases, the J end lost 2 bases, and 13 bases lay between the germline ends. The germline CDR1 and CDR2 sequences are LNHDA and SQIVND (reference sequence). CDR3 region: CATGGGNTDTQYF. The CDR3 nucleotides are TGTGCCACCGGGGGCGGGAACACAGATACGCAGTATTTT.

This chain connects TRBV27 to TRBJ2-7, with TRBD2 matching 9 bases. CDR1 MNHEY and CDR2 SMNVEV come from the germline V gene (reference sequence). The CDR3 has 16 amino acids. The V gene end was trimmed by 6 bases and the J gene end by 2 bases; junction bases not matched to a gene: 11. CDR3 loop: CASSQDRLAGTYEQYF. CDR3 nucleotides: TGTGCCAGCAGCCAAGATAGGCTAGCGGGGACCTACGAGCAGTACTTC.

The gene calls are TRBV2 and TRBJ1-5; D call uncertain. Deletions cut 3 bases from V and 4 bases from J, with 16 bases between. Germline assignment: CDR1 SNHLY and CDR2 FYNNEI. The CDR3 extends over 16 amino acids. DNA for the CDR3: TGTGCCAGCAGTGATGTTGCTCCCGCAGGTAATCAGCCCCAGCATTTT. Translation gives CASSDVAPAGNQPQHF.

The V call is TRBV6-1, the J call TRBJ2-7, with 8 bases identical to TRBD2. This CDR3 has 15 residues. Germline-derived CDR1 and CDR2 are MNHNS and SASEGT. J was trimmed by 2 bases and V by 7 bases; bases with no gene match: 10. CDR3 amino acids: CASTPGAGGPYEQYF. The CDR3, as DNA: TGTGCCAGCACCCCCGGCGCGGGAGGCCCCTACGAGCAGTACTTC.

V gene TRBV7-8 combines with J gene TRBJ1-1, with 8 bases matching TRBD1. Germline lookup yields CDR1 SGHVS and CDR2 FQNEAQ. This CDR3 comprises 14 residues. With V trimmed by 5 bases and J by 6 bases, 8 bases remained unmatched. In DNA, the CDR3 is TGTGCCAGCAGCACGGACAGGGTATTTGCTGAAGCTTTCTTT. It encodes CASSTDRVFAEAFF.

The V gene is TRBV7-8, the J gene TRBJ2-7; tentative D call: TRBD2 (5 bases). Deletions cut 2 bases from V and 4 bases from J, with 12 bases between. There are 14 residues in the CDR3. Germline loops: CDR1 SGHVS, CDR2 FQNEAQ. The CDR3 region has the DNA TGTGCCAGCAGCTTACCCACGGGAAATTACGAGCAGTACTTC. Protein sequence: CASSLPTGNYEQYF.

This chain links TRBV6-6 with TRBJ2-1; a weak D match, TRBD1 (6 bases). Deletions cut 5 bases from V and 6 bases from J, with 11 bases between. The CDR3 has 13 residues. Per the germline V gene, CDR1 is MNHNY and CDR2 is SVGAGI (reference sequence). The CDR3 region has the DNA TGTGCCAGCAGTCGCATCAGGGGCAATGAGCAGTTCTTC. Amino acids: CASSRIRGNEQFF.

Only one count was recorded for this clone. The CDR3 nucleotides are TGTGCCAGCAGTGATAGCGCAACCTACGAGCAGTACTTC. This translates into CASSDSATYEQYF. The chain joins TRBV7-6 to TRBJ2-7; TRBD2 might be the D (5 bases). The CDR3 contains 13 residues. CDR1 SGHVS and CDR2 FNYEAQ come from the germline V gene. V gave up 6 bases and J gave up 2 bases, with 11 bases separating them.

This chain joins TRBV18 and TRBJ2-7, with D possibly TRBD1 on 6 matching bases. Germline loops: CDR1 KGHSH, CDR2 LQKENI. The CDR3 contains 14 residues. Trimming cost V 5 bases and J 0 bases, with 11 bases left between them. The CDR3 is CASSTRDNSYEQYF. Here the CDR3 DNA reads TGTGCCAGCTCAACCCGGGACAACTCCTACGAGCAGTACTTC.

V is TRBV11-2 and J is TRBJ1-4, with 7 bases fitting TRBD1. This CDR3 has 16 residues. In germline, CDR1 is SGHAT, CDR2 FQNNGV. The junction had 9 bases not matched to a gene; V was cut back by 2 bases and J by 6 bases. Here the CDR3 DNA reads TGTGCCAGCAGCTTAAATGAAAGGGGGCGAGATGAAAAACTGTTTTTT. Protein: CASSLNERGRDEKLFF. The full variable domain, with the rest looked up from reference TRBV11-2 and TRBJ1-4, is EAGVAQSPRYKIIEKRQSVAFWCNPISGHATLYWYQQILGQGPKLLIQFQNNGVVDDSQLPKDRFSAERLKGVDSTLKIQPAKLEDSAVYLCASSLNERGRDEKLFFGSGTQLSVL.

The rearrangement uses TRBV4-2 and TRBJ1-6; D is ambiguous. V was trimmed by 4 bases and J by 0 bases, leaving 13 bases between them. This CDR3 contains 17 residues. Germline CDR1 is LGHNA and CDR2 is YNFKEQ. The CDR3 reads CASSPGEFSSYNSPLHF. The CDR3 coding sequence is TGTGCCAGCAGCCCTGGGGAATTTAGCTCCTATAATTCACCCCTCCACTTT.

The V call is TRBV15, the J call TRBJ1-2; D is undetermined. Germline CDR1 reads LNHNV; CDR2 reads YYDKDF (reference sequence). This CDR3 has 17 residues. The V gene lost 4 bases and the J gene lost 0 bases, with 18 bases spanning the gap. In nucleotides, the CDR3 is TGTGCCACCAGCACTGATTACCTCTCGACCGCTAACTATGGCTACACCTTC. Its protein is CATSTDYLSTANYGYTF. The full variable domain, in which reference TRBV15 and TRBJ1-2 provide the parts outside the CDR3, is DAMVIQNPRYQVTQFGKPVTLSCSQTLNHNVMYWYQQKSSQAPKLLFHYYDKDFNNEADTPDNFQSRRPNTSFCFLDIRSPGLGDTAMYLCATSTDYLSTANYGYTFGSGTRLTVV.

This chain links TRBV6-4 with TRBJ2-7; 7 bases fit TRBD2. The V segment lost 5 bases and the J segment 2 bases; nucleotides outside the gene matches: 3. The CDR3 has 13 amino acids. Germline V lookup: CDR1 MRHNA, CDR2 SNTAGT. The CDR3, as DNA: TGTGCCAGCAGTTACGCGGGGGCCTACGAGCAGTACTTC. This translates into CASSYAGAYEQYF.